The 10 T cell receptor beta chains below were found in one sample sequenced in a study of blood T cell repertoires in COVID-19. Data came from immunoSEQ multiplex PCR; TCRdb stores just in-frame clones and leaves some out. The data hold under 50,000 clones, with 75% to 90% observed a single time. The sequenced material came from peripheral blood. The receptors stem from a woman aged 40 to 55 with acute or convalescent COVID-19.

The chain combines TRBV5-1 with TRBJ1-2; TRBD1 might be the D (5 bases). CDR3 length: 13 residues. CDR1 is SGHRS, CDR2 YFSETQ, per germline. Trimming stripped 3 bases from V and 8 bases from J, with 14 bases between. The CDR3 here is CASSSQGNEGYTF. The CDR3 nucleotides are TGCGCCAGCAGCTCCCAGGGAAATGAAGGCTACACCTTC.

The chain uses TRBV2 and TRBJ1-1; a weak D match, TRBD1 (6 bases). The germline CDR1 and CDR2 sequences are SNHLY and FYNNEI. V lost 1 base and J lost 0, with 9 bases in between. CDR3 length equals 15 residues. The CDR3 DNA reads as TGTGCCAGCAGTGAAGTTGGGGGCATGAACACTGAAGCTTTCTTT. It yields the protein CASSEVGGMNTEAFF.

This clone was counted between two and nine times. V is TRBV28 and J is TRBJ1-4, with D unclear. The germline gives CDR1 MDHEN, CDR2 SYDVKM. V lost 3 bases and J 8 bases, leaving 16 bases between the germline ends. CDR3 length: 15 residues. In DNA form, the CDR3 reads TGTGCCAGCAGTTTCTTTCGGCGGTCTGCCGAAAAACTGTTTTTT. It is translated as CASSFFRRSAEKLFF.

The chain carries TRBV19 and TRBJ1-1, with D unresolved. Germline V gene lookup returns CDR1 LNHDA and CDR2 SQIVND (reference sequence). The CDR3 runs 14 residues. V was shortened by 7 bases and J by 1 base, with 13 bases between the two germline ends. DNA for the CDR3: TGTGCCAGTACTCAGTACAATGGGAACACTGAAGCTTTCTTT. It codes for CASTQYNGNTEAFF.

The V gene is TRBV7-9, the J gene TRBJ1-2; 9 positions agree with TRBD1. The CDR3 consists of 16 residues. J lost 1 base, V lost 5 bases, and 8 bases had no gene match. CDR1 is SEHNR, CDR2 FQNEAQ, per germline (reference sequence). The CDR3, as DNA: TGTGCCAGCAGCGGGACGACAGGGGGAGTTAACTATGGCTACACCTTC. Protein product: CASSGTTGGVNYGYTF.

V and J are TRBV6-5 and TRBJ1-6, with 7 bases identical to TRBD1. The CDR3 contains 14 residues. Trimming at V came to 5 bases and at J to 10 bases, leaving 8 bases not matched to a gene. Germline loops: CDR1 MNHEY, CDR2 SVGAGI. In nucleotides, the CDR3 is TGTGCCAGCAGTCCCAGGGGGAATGGATCACCCCTCCACTTT. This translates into CASSPRGNGSPLHF.

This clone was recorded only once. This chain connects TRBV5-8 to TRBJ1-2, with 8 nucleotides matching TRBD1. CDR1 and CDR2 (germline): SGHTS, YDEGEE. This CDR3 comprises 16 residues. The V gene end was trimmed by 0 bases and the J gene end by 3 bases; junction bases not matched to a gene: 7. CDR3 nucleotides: TGTGCCAGCAGCTTGGGTTCAGGGGGCGGTGACTATGGCTACACCTTC. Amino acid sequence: CASSLGSGGGDYGYTF.

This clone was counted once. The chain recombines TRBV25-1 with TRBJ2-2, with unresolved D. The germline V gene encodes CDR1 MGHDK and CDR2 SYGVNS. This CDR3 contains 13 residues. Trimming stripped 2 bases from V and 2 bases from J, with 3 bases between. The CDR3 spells CASSELNTGELFF. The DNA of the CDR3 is TGTGCCAGCAGTGAACTAAACACCGGGGAGCTGTTTTTT.

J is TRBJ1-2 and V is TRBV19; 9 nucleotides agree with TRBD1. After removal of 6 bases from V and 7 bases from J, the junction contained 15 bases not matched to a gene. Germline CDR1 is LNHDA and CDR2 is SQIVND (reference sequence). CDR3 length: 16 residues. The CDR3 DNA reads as TGTGCCAGTAGCCCCAAGTGGAGGGACAGGGCGTCTGGCTACACCTTC. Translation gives CASSPKWRDRASGYTF.

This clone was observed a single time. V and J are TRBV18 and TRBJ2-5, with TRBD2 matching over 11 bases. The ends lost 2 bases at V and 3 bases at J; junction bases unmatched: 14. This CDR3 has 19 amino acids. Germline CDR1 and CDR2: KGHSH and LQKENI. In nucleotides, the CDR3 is TGTGCCAGCTCACCAAGATTTCCCTCGATGACTAGCGGGGAAGAGACCCAGTACTTC. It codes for CASSPRFPSMTSGEETQYF.